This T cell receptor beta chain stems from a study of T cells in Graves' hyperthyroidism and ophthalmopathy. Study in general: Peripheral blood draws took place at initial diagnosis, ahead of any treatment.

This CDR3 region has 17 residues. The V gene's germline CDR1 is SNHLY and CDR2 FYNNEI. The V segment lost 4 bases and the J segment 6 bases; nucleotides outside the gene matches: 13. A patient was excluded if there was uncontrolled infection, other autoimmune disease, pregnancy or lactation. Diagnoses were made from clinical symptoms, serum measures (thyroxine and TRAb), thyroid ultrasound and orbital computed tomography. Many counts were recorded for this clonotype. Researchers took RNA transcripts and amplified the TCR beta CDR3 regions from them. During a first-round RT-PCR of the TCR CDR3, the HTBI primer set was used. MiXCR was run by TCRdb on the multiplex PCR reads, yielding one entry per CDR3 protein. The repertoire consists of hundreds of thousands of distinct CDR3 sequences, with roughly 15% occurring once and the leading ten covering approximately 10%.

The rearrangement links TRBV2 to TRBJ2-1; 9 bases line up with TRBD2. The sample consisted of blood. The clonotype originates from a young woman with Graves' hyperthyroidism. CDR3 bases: TGTGCCAGCAGTGCGGGGACTAGCTACACCCAGGGCAATGAGCAGTTCTTC. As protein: CASSAGTSYTQGNEQFF.